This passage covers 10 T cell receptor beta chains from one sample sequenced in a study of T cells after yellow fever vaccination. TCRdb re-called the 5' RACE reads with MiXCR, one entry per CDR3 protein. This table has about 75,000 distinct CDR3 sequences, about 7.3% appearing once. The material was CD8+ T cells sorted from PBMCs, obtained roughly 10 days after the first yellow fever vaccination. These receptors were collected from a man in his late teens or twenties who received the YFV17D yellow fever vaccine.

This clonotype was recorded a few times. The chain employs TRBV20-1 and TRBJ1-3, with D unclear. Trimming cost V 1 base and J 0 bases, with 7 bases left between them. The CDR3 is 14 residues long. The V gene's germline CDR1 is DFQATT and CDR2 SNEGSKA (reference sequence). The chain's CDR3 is CSARVMSSGNTIYF. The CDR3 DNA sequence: TGCAGTGCTAGAGTCATGTCCTCTGGAAACACCATATATTTT.

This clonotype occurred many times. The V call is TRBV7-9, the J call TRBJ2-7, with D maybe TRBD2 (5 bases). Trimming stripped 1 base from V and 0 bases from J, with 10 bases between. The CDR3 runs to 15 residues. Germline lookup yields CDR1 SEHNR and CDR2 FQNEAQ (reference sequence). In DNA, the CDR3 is TGTGCCAGCAGCTTAGGTGTGGGGAGCTCCTACGAGCAGTACTTC. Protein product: CASSLGVGSSYEQYF.

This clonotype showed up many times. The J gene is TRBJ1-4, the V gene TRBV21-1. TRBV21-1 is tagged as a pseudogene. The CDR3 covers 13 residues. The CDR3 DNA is TGTGCCAGCAGCAAAGTGTGGCAGGGAGGACTGTTTTTT. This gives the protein CASSKVWQGGLFF.

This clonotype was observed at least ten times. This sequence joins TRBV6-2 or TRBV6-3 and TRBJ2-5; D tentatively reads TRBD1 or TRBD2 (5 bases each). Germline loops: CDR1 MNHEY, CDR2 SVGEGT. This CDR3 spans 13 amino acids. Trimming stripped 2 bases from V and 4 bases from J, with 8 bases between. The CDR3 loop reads CASSYGGGETQYF. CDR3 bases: TGTGCCAGCAGTTACGGTGGGGGAGAGACCCAGTACTTC.

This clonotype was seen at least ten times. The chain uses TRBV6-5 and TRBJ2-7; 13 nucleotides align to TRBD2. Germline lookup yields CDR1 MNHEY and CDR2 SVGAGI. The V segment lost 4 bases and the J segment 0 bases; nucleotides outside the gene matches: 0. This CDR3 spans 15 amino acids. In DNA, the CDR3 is TGTGCCAGCAGTTGGACTAGCGGGGGCTCCTACGAGCAGTACTTC. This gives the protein CASSWTSGGSYEQYF.

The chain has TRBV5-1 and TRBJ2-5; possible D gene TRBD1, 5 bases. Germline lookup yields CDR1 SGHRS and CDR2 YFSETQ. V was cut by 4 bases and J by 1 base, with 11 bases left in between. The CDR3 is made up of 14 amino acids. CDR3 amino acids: CASSVDSAQETQYF. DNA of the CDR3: TGCGCCAGCAGCGTCGACAGCGCCCAAGAGACCCAGTACTTC.

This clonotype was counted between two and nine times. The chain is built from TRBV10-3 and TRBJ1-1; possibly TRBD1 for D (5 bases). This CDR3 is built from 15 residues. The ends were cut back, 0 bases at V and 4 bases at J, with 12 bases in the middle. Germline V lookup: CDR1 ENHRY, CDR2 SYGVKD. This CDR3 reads CAISESKTGSTEAFF. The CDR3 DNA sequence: TGTGCCATCAGTGAGTCAAAAACAGGTTCCACTGAAGCTTTCTTT.

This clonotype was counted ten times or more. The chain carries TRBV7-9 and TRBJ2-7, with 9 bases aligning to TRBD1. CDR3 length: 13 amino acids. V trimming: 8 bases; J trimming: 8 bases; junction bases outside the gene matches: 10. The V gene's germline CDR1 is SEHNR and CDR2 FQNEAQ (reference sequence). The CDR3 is CASASRDREQQYF. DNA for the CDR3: TGTGCCAGCGCCTCCCGGGACAGGGAGCAGCAGTACTTC.

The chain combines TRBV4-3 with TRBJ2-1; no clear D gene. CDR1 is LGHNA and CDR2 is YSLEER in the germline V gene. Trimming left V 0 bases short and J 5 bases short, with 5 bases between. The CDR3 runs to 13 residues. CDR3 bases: TGCGCCAGCAGCCAAGACGGCGACAATGAGCAGTTCTTC. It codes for CASSQDGDNEQFF.

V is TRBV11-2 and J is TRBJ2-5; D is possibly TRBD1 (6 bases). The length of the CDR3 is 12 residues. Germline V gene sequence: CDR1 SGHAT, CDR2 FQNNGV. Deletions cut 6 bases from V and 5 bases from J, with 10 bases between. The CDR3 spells CASSTGWETQYF. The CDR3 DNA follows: TGTGCCAGCAGTACAGGGTGGGAGACCCAGTACTTC.